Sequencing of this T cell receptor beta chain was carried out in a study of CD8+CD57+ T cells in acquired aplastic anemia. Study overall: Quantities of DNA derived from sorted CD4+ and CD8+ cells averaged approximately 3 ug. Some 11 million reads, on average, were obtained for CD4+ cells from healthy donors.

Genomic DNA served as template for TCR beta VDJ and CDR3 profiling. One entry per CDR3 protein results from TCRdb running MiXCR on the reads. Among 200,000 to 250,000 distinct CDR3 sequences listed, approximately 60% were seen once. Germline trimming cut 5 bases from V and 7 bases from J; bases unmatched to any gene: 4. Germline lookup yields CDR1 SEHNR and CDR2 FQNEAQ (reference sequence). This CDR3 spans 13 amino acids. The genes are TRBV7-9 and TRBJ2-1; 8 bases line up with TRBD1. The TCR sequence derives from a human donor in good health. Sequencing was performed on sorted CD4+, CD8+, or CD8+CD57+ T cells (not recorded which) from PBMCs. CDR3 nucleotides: TGTGCCAGCAGCGAGACAGGGGAGAATGAGCAGTTCTTC. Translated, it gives CASSETGENEQFF.